The clone carrying this T cell receptor beta chain was seen ten or more times. The antigen is unknown. The CDR3 is 15 amino acids. Trimming shortened V by 0 bases and J by 2 bases, and 11 bases separated the two germline ends. Germline V CDR1 and CDR2: LNHNV, YYDKDF (reference sequence). The data were taken from a study of identical twins. General study results and limits: Insertions were fewer in abundant cord blood beta clonotypes, whereas memory repertoires showed none of this pattern. Twin-shared out-of-frame alpha sequences were enriched for low generation probability. Conclusions were drawn cross-sectionally by statistical analysis, without following the same donors.

TCRdb called the 5' RACE reads again in MiXCR, with one record for every CDR3 protein. Of roughly 690,000 distinct CDR3 sequences listed, around 6.1% were seen once; the top ten hold 1.5% to 2%. This TCR was sampled from a man younger than 30 in good health. Sequences were obtained from naive T cells sorted from blood. The genes are TRBV15 and TRBJ2-7, with unresolved D. CDR3 sequence: CATSRDSDPTYEQYF. In DNA, the CDR3 is TGTGCCACCAGCAGAGATTCGGACCCGACCTACGAGCAGTACTTC.